These 24 T cell receptor beta chains were all obtained from the same sample, sequenced in a study of CD8+CD57+ T cells in acquired aplastic anemia. Genomic DNA, the template, was used for profiling of the TCR beta VDJ and CDR3. One entry per CDR3 protein results from TCRdb running MiXCR on the reads. The repertoire holds roughly 120,000 distinct CDR3 sequences, with over 55% as singletons. Patients who underwent sequencing had shown CD8+CD57+ cell expansion by flow cytometry. Specimen: sorted CD4+, CD8+, or CD8+CD57+ T cells (not recorded which) from PBMCs. These receptors came from a human donor with aplastic anemia.

This clonotype was counted ten times or more. This sequence joins TRBV12-3 or TRBV12-4 and TRBJ2-3, with a tentative D call TRBD2 (6 bases). The germline V and J ends were trimmed by 6 bases and 4 bases, with 14 bases remaining between them. The CDR3 has 14 residues. The CDR3 DNA reads as TGTGCCAGCAGCCTCGCGGGACTTTCAGATACGCAGTATTTT. Protein sequence: CASSLAGLSDTQYF.

This chain joins TRBV19 and TRBJ1-5; D not certain. CDR1 is LNHDA, CDR2 SQIVND, per germline (reference sequence). V was trimmed by 5 bases and J by 1 base, leaving 3 bases between them. This CDR3 has 12 amino acids. This chain's CDR3 is CASSWSNQPQHF. The CDR3 DNA is TGTGCCAGTAGTTGGAGCAATCAGCCCCAGCATTTT.

This clonotype has ten or more counts. The chain links TRBV6-5 to TRBJ2-7; TRBD1 agrees at 9 bases. The ends lost 4 bases at V and 5 bases at J; junction bases unmatched: 9. The CDR3 contains 15 residues. Germline values: CDR1 MNHEY, CDR2 SVGAGI. This CDR3 is CASSSLRDRVDEQYF. The CDR3 DNA is TGTGCCAGCAGTTCCCTCCGGGACAGGGTCGACGAGCAGTACTTC.

This clonotype was seen a handful of times. The rearrangement joins TRBV15 to TRBJ2-5; D is perhaps TRBD2 (6 bases). This CDR3 is 14 amino acids long. CDR1 and CDR2 (germline): LNHNV, YYDKDF (reference sequence). V lost 1 base and J lost 5, with 11 bases in between. CDR3 residues: CATSRVGTLETQYF. In DNA form, the CDR3 reads TGTGCCACCAGCAGAGTCGGGACTTTGGAGACCCAGTACTTC.

The chain recombines TRBV11-2 with TRBJ2-7; 8 bases map to TRBD2. CDR1 is SGHAT, CDR2 FQNNGV, per germline. V lost 0 bases to trimming and J lost 6 bases; unmatched junction nucleotides: 10. The length of the CDR3 is 16 residues. The CDR3 is CASSLDHSAGEIEQYF. CDR3 bases: TGTGCCAGCAGCTTAGATCACTCAGCGGGAGAGATCGAGCAGTACTTC.

This clonotype was detected once. V is TRBV2 and J is TRBJ2-2, with D maybe TRBD2 (6 bases). Per the germline V gene, CDR1 is SNHLY and CDR2 is FYNNEI. V was pared by 5 bases and J by 1 base, with 11 bases between. The CDR3 totals 15 residues. DNA for the CDR3: TGTGCCAGCAGTACCGGGAGACAGAACACCGGGGAGCTGTTTTTT. This codes for CASSTGRQNTGELFF.

As for this clonotype: This sequence may be a read error, since a much larger clone differs from it by one base. The V call is TRBV14, the J call TRBJ2-1; tentatively, D is TRBD2 (6 bases). From germline, CDR1 is SGHDN and CDR2 FVKESK. The CDR3 sequence is 15 residues long. CDR3 protein: CASRLRGTSYNKQFF. The CDR3 nucleotides read TGTGCCAGCAGACTACGGGGGACCTCCTACAATAAGCAGTTCTTC.

This clonotype was detected ten times or more. The J gene is TRBJ1-2, the V gene TRBV6-2 or TRBV6-3; D remains unclear. Trimming removed 5 bases from V and 8 bases from J, with 21 bases in between. There are 15 residues in the CDR3. Germline loops: CDR1 MNHEY, CDR2 SVGEGT. CDR3 coding DNA: TGTGCCAGCAGTCAGCCCTTAGAGGTCCATCAGGGCTACACCTTC. It specifies CASSQPLEVHQGYTF.

The chain combines TRBV20-1 with TRBJ1-2, with 7 bases matching TRBD1. Germline lookup yields CDR1 DFQATT and CDR2 SNEGSKA (reference sequence). The CDR3 extends over 14 amino acids. Germline trimming cut 2 bases from V and 3 bases from J; bases unmatched to any gene: 6. The CDR3 DNA reads as TGCAGTGCTAGACGAAGACAGGGAGACTATGGCTACACCTTC. It codes for CSARRRQGDYGYTF.

This clonotype was counted many times. The J gene is TRBJ2-1, the V gene TRBV4-1; D remains ambiguous. The CDR3 has 15 amino acids. Germline V gene sequence: CDR1 MGHRA, CDR2 YSYEKL. Trimming took 1 base from V and 3 from J, leaving 10 bases between them. This CDR3 is CASSQGEDHYNEQFF. DNA of the CDR3: TGCGCCAGCAGCCAAGGCGAGGATCACTACAATGAGCAGTTCTTC.

The chain joins TRBV5-1 to TRBJ1-1; possible D gene TRBD1, 6 bases. The CDR3 contains 15 residues. The V gene's germline CDR1 is SGHRS and CDR2 YFSETQ. The ends were cut back, 0 bases at V and 4 bases at J, with 13 bases in the middle. The CDR3 loop is CASSLGQAEATEAFF. The CDR3 region has the DNA TGCGCCAGCAGCTTGGGACAGGCGGAAGCCACTGAAGCTTTCTTT.

This clonotype was recorded a few times. The chain couples TRBV10-3 to TRBJ1-2, with D uncertain. Between the trimmed V and J ends, which lost 4 bases and 4 bases, there was a span of 7 bases. Per the germline V gene, CDR1 is ENHRY and CDR2 is SYGVKD. This CDR3 region has 12 residues. The CDR3 coding sequence is TGTGCCATCAGTGTGGCTGCCTATGGCTACACCTTC. It encodes CAISVAAYGYTF.

This clonotype was recorded a few times. The chain combines TRBV9 with TRBJ2-7; 7 nucleotides match TRBD1. V lost 3 bases and J lost 7; bases outside the gene matches: 4. CDR1 and CDR2 (germline): SGDLS, YYNGEE. The CDR3 is 12 amino acids. The CDR3 sequence is CASSATGVEQYF. The CDR3 DNA sequence: TGTGCCAGCAGCGCCACAGGGGTTGAGCAGTACTTC.

In its sample, this clonotype was seen once. V is TRBV5-5 and J is TRBJ1-5; 7 bases are a match to TRBD1. This CDR3 has 14 residues. V was pared by 5 bases and J by 7 bases, with 9 bases of the junction left unmatched. CDR1 and CDR2 from the germline V gene are SGHKS and YYEKEE (reference sequence). The CDR3 reads CASSLQGGGQPQHF. For the CDR3, the DNA is TGTGCCAGCAGTTTGCAAGGGGGCGGGCAGCCCCAGCATTTT.

The rearrangement links TRBV24-1 to TRBJ2-2; 13 bases align to TRBD2. The junction had 4 bases not matched to a gene; V was cut back by 10 bases and J by 6 bases. Germline V lookup: CDR1 KGHDR, CDR2 SFDVKD. This CDR3 is 14 amino acids long. The CDR3 reads CATRTSGSPGELFF. DNA for the CDR3: TGTGCCACTCGGACTAGCGGGAGTCCCGGGGAGCTGTTTTTT.

The chain links TRBV10-2 to TRBJ2-1, with 15 bases that match TRBD2. This CDR3 comprises 16 residues. Germline CDR1 WSHSY, CDR2 SAAADI. With 6 bases clipped from V and 8 bases from J, the junction kept 8 bases outside the gene matches. The CDR3 nucleotides are TGCGCCAGCAGCGGGACTAGCGGGGGGATGGGGGATGAGCAGTTCTTC. It codes for CASSGTSGGMGDEQFF.

The gene calls are TRBV5-5 and TRBJ1-4; perhaps TRBD1 as D (5 bases). This CDR3 has 14 residues. Trimming removed 0 bases at V and 5 bases at J, with 8 bases between. In germline, CDR1 is SGHKS, CDR2 YYEKEE (reference sequence). CDR3 DNA: TGTGCCAGCAGCTTGGAGACAGCGAATGAAAAACTGTTTTTT. This codes for CASSLETANEKLFF.

The chain joins TRBV15 to TRBJ2-1, with unresolved D. This CDR3 region has 14 residues. Germline V CDR1 and CDR2: LNHNV, YYDKDF (reference sequence). Trimming took 1 base from V and 2 from J, leaving 6 bases between them. The CDR3, as DNA: TGTGCCACCAGCAGAGGCAGCACCTACAATGAGCAGTTCTTC. This gives the protein CATSRGSTYNEQFF.

The J gene is TRBJ1-4, the V gene TRBV10-3; TRBD1 might be the D (6 bases). The V end was cut by 3 bases, the J end by 4 bases, with 12 bases between. Germline V gene sequence: CDR1 ENHRY, CDR2 SYGVKD. The CDR3 runs to 15 residues. The CDR3 DNA follows: TGTGCCATCAGTGATTCGGACAGCTATAATGAAAAACTGTTTTTT. Translation: CAISDSDSYNEKLFF.

This clonotype was seen repeatedly, ten times or more. V is TRBV20-1 and J is TRBJ2-7; D is possibly TRBD2 (6 bases). The germline V and J ends were trimmed by 6 bases and 3 bases, with 15 bases remaining between them. This CDR3 has 13 residues. Germline CDR1 is DFQATT and CDR2 is SNEGSKA (reference sequence). CDR3 DNA: TGCAGTGCGCGGAGGGAGCGGAGCTACGAGCAGTACTTC. Amino acids: CSARRERSYEQYF.

This clonotype was counted between two and nine times. V usage is TRBV5-1 and J usage is TRBJ2-1, with 7 bases aligning to TRBD2. Per the germline V gene, CDR1 is SGHRS and CDR2 is YFSETQ. CDR3 length: 15 amino acids. V shed 7 bases, J shed 8 bases, and the junction held 15 bases outside the gene matches. The CDR3 reads CASRWLAVDHYEQFF. DNA of the CDR3: TGCGCCAGCCGGTGGCTAGCGGTGGATCATTATGAGCAGTTCTTC.

Only a few counts were recorded for this clonotype. The chain carries TRBV18 and TRBJ2-5; either TRBD1 or TRBD2 may fit D (5 bases each). The CDR3 loop spans 13 amino acids. The germline CDR1 and CDR2 sequences are KGHSH and LQKENI. Between the trimmed V and J ends, which lost 3 bases and 4 bases, there was a span of 9 bases. The DNA of the CDR3 is TGTGCCAGCTCACCTTCAGGGAGAGAGACCCAGTACTTC. This gives the protein CASSPSGRETQYF.

V usage is TRBV7-9 and J usage is TRBJ1-6; D is possibly TRBD1 (5 bases). Germline V gene lookup returns CDR1 SEHNR and CDR2 FQNEAQ (reference sequence). The CDR3 has 14 amino acids. Trimming removed 5 bases from V and 10 bases from J, with 15 bases in between. This CDR3 reads CASSVTGFGSPLHF. The CDR3 region has the DNA TGTGCCAGCAGCGTTACAGGTTTCGGCTCACCCCTCCACTTT.

The gene calls are TRBV5-1 and TRBJ2-7, with 10 bases matching TRBD1. Looked up from germline, CDR1 is SGHRS and CDR2 is YFSETQ. The CDR3 contains 13 residues. The J segment lost 5 bases and the V segment lost 2 bases, leaving 1 base of the junction unmatched. The CDR3 region has the DNA TGCGCCAGCAGCTTCGGGACAGGGGACGAGCAGTACTTC. Translated, it gives CASSFGTGDEQYF.